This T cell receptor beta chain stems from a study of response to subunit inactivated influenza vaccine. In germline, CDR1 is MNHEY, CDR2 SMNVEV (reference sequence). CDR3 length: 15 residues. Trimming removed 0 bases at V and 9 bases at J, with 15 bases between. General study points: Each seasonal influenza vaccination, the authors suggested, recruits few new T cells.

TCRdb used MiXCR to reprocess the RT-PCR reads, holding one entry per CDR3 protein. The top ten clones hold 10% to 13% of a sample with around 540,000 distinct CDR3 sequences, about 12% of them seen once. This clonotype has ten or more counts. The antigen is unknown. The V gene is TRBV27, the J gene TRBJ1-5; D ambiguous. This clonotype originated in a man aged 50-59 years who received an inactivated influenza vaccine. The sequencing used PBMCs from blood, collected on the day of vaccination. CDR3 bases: TGTGCCAGCAGTTTATCTGGGGTGTTCAAGGTGCCCCAGCATTTT. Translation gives CASSLSGVFKVPQHF.